This TCR beta chain is from a study of PD-1 blockade in classical Hodgkin lymphoma. Study results and caveats: Lower baseline TCR diversity marked trial partial responders and progressors.

After autologous stem cell transplantation all patients relapsed, and prior brentuximab vedotin exposure differed between cohorts. As regards this clone: The antigen remains unidentified.

Profiled with immunoSEQ multiplex PCR; TCRdb holds only in-frame clones, not every one. The sample records around 19,000 clones, around 72% being singletons. Looked up from germline, CDR1 is MGHRA and CDR2 is YSYEKL. Trimming at V came to 1 base and at J to 3 bases, leaving 5 bases not matched to a gene. This CDR3 spans 16 amino acids. This receptor was identified in a human donor with classical Hodgkin lymphoma. The source material was peripheral blood mononuclear cells (PBMCs), sampled at baseline. The V call is TRBV4-1, the J call TRBJ2-1; 8 bases are shared with TRBD2. This CDR3 is CASSQATSGYYNEQFF. The CDR3 coding sequence is TGCGCCAGCAGCCAAGCTACTAGCGGTTACTACAATGAGCAGTTCTTC.